The clone carrying this T cell receptor (beta chain) was observed many times. Antigen: not known. This specimen comes from a study of identical twins. A universal primer binding site was introduced by template switching. The final cDNA contained unique molecular identifiers. From the 5' RACE reads, TCRdb called clonotypes with MiXCR, one entry per CDR3 protein. The sample shows 570,000 or so distinct CDR3 sequences, 9.6% of them seen only once. V lost 3 bases to trimming and J lost 2 bases; unmatched junction nucleotides: 3. The germline V gene has CDR1 SGHRS and CDR2 YFSETQ. This CDR3 region has 14 residues. Study results and limitations: Rather than following the same donors, the conclusions depended on cross-sectional statistical analysis.

This same sample was also part of a study on yellow fever vaccine responses in identical twins. That source notes: Reported findings indicate that twins' vaccine T cell responses seemed partially convergent, partially personalized.

The TCR was taken from a woman between 18 and 29 years old in good health. Sequencing input: PBMCs. This chain uses TRBV5-1 with TRBJ2-7; 9 bases map to TRBD2. CDR3 bases: TGCGCCAGCAGCTCTAGCGGGATAACCTACGAGCAGTACTTC. As protein: CASSSSGITYEQYF.